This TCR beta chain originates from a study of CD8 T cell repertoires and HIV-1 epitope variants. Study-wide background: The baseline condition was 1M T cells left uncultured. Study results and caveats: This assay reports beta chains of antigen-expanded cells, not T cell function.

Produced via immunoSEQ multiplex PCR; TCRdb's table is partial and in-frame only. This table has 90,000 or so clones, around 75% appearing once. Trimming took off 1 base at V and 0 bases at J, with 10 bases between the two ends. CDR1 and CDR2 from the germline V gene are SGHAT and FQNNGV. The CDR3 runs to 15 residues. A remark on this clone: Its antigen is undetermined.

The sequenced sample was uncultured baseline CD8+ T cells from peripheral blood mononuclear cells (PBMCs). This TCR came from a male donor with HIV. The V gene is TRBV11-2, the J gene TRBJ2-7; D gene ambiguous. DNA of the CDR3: TGTGCCAGCAGCTTAGTTCAGCTTAGCTCCTACGAGCAGTACTTC. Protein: CASSLVQLSSYEQYF.